These 14 T cell receptor beta chains were all obtained from the same sample, sequenced in a study of T cells in Graves' hyperthyroidism and ophthalmopathy. Amplified regions were TCR beta CDR3 sequences from RNA transcripts. Primed by the HTBI set, a first-round RT-PCR was run on the TCR CDR3. TCRdb reprocessed the multiplex PCR reads via MiXCR and lists one record per CDR3 protein. The sample lists more than 95,000 distinct CDR3 sequences, about half occurring once. Material for sequencing was blood. These receptors originate from a man aged 35 to 55 with Graves' hyperthyroidism.

This clonotype has at least ten counts. A clone one base away is much larger, so this may be a read error. The V gene is TRBV20-1, the J gene TRBJ1-2, with a possible D match to TRBD1 (5 bases). The CDR3 has 12 amino acids. Germline CDR1 reads DFQATT; CDR2 reads SNEGSKA (reference sequence). CDR3 loop: CSAYRDEYGHTF. CDR3 nucleotides: TGCAGTGCTTACCGGGACGAATATGGCCACACCTTC.

Concerning this clonotype itself: A much larger clone differs from this one at a single base, so this may be a read error. The chain recombines TRBV5-1 with TRBJ2-3, with TRBD1 identical over 9 bases. This CDR3 has 13 residues. Germline V gene data show CDR1 as SGHRS and CDR2 as YFSETQ. CDR3 nucleotide sequence: TGCGCCAGCAGCCCGACAGGGGGAGATACGCGGTATTTT. It is translated as CASSPTGGDTRYF.

This clonotype was found a few times. V and J are TRBV9 and TRBJ1-1; D perhaps matches TRBD1 (6 bases). Germline CDR1 is SGDLS and CDR2 is YYNGEE. The CDR3 has 15 residues. V was pared by 7 bases and J by 4 bases, with 20 bases between. CDR3 nucleotides: TGTGCCAGCTCACCACTAGAGGGGGTTGGCACTGAAGCTTTCTTT. This encodes CASSPLEGVGTEAFF.

This clonotype was recorded at least ten times. The V call is TRBV7-9, the J call TRBJ2-7; the match to TRBD2 covers 13 bases. Per the germline V gene, CDR1 is SEHNR and CDR2 is FQNEAQ (reference sequence). V was clipped by 2 bases and J by 2 bases; unmatched bases: 3. The CDR3 length is 16 residues. The CDR3 protein is CASSLRLAGGTYEQYF. The CDR3, as DNA: TGTGCCAGCAGCTTACGACTAGCGGGAGGAACCTACGAGCAGTACTTC.

This clonotype has at least ten counts. This sequence joins TRBV20-1 and TRBJ2-7, with D perhaps being TRBD1 or TRBD2 (5 bases each). This CDR3 is 12 amino acids long. The germline gives CDR1 DFQATT, CDR2 SNEGSKA (reference sequence). V was shortened by 3 bases and J by 9 bases, with 15 bases between the two germline ends. The CDR3 spells CSARDSGRLQYF. The CDR3 DNA reads TGCAGTGCTAGGGACTCGGGACGGCTGCAGTACTTC.

This clonotype came up once. The chain is built from TRBV20-1 and TRBJ1-5; weak D call: TRBD1 (5 bases). This CDR3 is built from 15 residues. Looked up from germline, CDR1 is DFQATT and CDR2 is SNEGSKA (reference sequence). V lost 6 bases and J lost 3, with 18 bases in between. The CDR3 loop is CSASGTSGYNQPQHF. CDR3 nucleotide sequence: TGCAGTGCCTCCGGGACTAGCGGCTACAATCAGCCCCAGCATTTT.

This clonotype was counted many times. An end of the junction does not agree with germline; a read error may underlie this. The J gene is TRBJ2-2, the V gene TRBV7-7; D unclear. The CDR3 contains 14 residues. Germline V lookup: CDR1 SSHAT, CDR2 FNYEAQ (reference sequence). The CDR3 spells CASSLKRNTGELFF. DNA of the CDR3: TGTGCTAGCAGCTTGAAAAGGAACACCGGGGAGCTGTTTTTT. Using reference TRBV7-7 and TRBJ2-2 for the parts outside the CDR3, the full variable domain is GAGVSQSPRYKVTKRGQDVTLRCDPISSHATLYWYQQALGQGPEFLTYFNYEAQPDKSGLPSDRFSAERPEGSISTLTIQRTEQRDSAMYRCASSLKRNTGELFFGEGSRLTVL.

This clonotype was detected a few times. The CDR3 here is CASSLADRENTEAFF. The CDR3, as DNA: TGTGCCAGCAGCTTGGCCGACAGGGAGAACACTGAAGCTTTCTTT. The chain links TRBV5-4 to TRBJ1-1; 7 bases are shared with TRBD1. Germline V CDR1 and CDR2: SGHNT, YYREEE (reference sequence). The V gene end was trimmed by 0 bases and the J gene end by 1 base; junction bases not matched to a gene: 3. The length of the CDR3 is 15 residues.

This clonotype has a count of ten or more. The V gene is TRBV20-1, the J gene TRBJ2-3; 10 bases are a match to TRBD1. Trimming at V came to 0 bases and at J to 4 bases, leaving 7 bases not matched to a gene. The CDR3 has 16 residues. Germline CDR1 is DFQATT and CDR2 is SNEGSKA (reference sequence). CDR3 DNA sequence: TGCAGTGCTAGAGATCTGGGGGACAGGGGCCCAGATACGCAGTATTTT. Amino acids: CSARDLGDRGPDTQYF.

This clonotype was recorded many times. The J gene is TRBJ1-4, the V gene TRBV9; possibly TRBD1 for D (6 bases). Germline-derived CDR1 and CDR2 are SGDLS and YYNGEE. This CDR3 spans 19 amino acids. The V end lost 1 base, the J end lost 2 bases, and 21 bases lay between the germline ends. This chain's CDR3 is CASSVMEGMGAQTNEKLFF. The CDR3 nucleotides are TGTGCCAGCAGCGTAATGGAGGGGATGGGGGCGCAGACTAATGAAAAACTGTTTTTT.

The rearrangement links TRBV9 to TRBJ2-1, with 13 nucleotides matching TRBD2. The CDR3 runs to 16 residues. Trimming cost V 6 bases and J 4 bases; bases outside gene matches: 7. CDR1 is SGDLS, CDR2 YYNGEE, per germline. The CDR3 protein is CASTRGTSGDYNEQFF. CDR3 coding DNA: TGTGCCAGCACCCGGGGGACTAGCGGGGATTACAATGAGCAGTTCTTC.

V usage is TRBV19 and J usage is TRBJ1-2, with unresolved D. Trimming shortened V by 9 bases and J by 4 bases, and 30 bases separated the two germline ends. CDR1 LNHDA and CDR2 SQIVND come from the germline V gene (reference sequence). The CDR3 extends over 18 amino acids. In nucleotides, the CDR3 is TGTGCCAGCACGCTAGGGTCCTCCCATGCGCAGCCCCTCTATGGCTACACCTTC. Residues: CASTLGSSHAQPLYGYTF. The full variable domain, rest sourced from reference TRBV19 and TRBJ1-2, is DGGITQSPKYLFRKEGQNVTLSCEQNLNHDAMYWYRQDPGQGLRLIYYSQIVNDFQKGDIAEGYSVSREKKESFPLTVTSAQKNPTAFYLCASTLGSSHAQPLYGYTFGSGTRLTVV.

As to this clonotype: Just one base apart from a much larger clone, this may be a read error. This chain connects TRBV25-1 to TRBJ2-7; weak D call: TRBD1 (5 bases). The CDR3 loop spans 13 amino acids. V was shortened by 5 bases and J by 6 bases, with 14 bases between the two germline ends. Germline CDR1 is MGHDK and CDR2 is SYGVNS. This CDR3 is CASSLGVPCEQYF. The CDR3 nucleotides are TGTGCCAGCAGTTTAGGGGTACCCTGCGAGCAGTACTTC.

As to this clonotype: With a much larger clone just one base away, this may be a read error. This chain links TRBV20-1 with TRBJ2-4, with 11 positions matching TRBD2. The CDR3 runs 15 residues. CDR1 DFQATT and CDR2 SNEGSKA come from the germline V gene (reference sequence). DNA for the CDR3: TGCAGTGCTAGAGAACTAGCGGGGGACCTGAACATGCAGTACTTC. It specifies CSARELAGDLNMQYF.